This entry features one T cell receptor (beta chain) sequence. Antigen unknown. The data derive from a study of graft-versus-host responses after intestinal transplantation. Study observations and caveats: Early post-transplant HvG declines showed an association with peak circulating GvH clone levels.

The germline V and J ends were trimmed by 0 bases and 2 bases, with 9 bases remaining between them. CDR1 is SGHRS and CDR2 is YFSETQ in the germline V gene. The CDR3 sequence is 15 residues long. Produced via immunoSEQ multiplex PCR; TCRdb's table is partial and in-frame only. The sample contains some 120,000 clones, approximately 90% of which appear only once. Sample: unstimulated CD4+ T cells sorted from spleen or lymph node cells, taken before intestinal transplant. The chain couples TRBV5-1 to TRBJ1-3; D remains ambiguous. The sequence was collected from a human donor who received an intestinal transplant. The CDR3 here is CASSLGRSPGNTIYF. For the CDR3, the DNA is TGCGCCAGCAGCTTGGGCAGGTCACCTGGAAACACCATATATTTT.